A single sample is the source of the 6 T cell receptor beta chains below, sequenced in a study of Graves' ophthalmopathy and Graves' hyperthyroidism. For repertoire sequencing, the TCR beta CDR3 regions were amplified from RNA transcripts. HTBI primers served in a first-round RT-PCR, which a second-round multiplex PCR followed. TCRdb reprocessed the multiplex PCR reads with MiXCR, giving one entry per CDR3 protein. The top ten clones hold about a tenth of a sample with over 450,000 distinct CDR3 sequences, under 15% of them seen once. Input material: blood. The receptors here all came from a woman younger than 45 with Graves' ophthalmopathy.

The chain recombines TRBV11-2 with TRBJ2-7, with 10 bases identical to TRBD2. Germline V lookup: CDR1 SGHAT, CDR2 FQNNGV. V lost 1 base and J lost 5; bases outside the gene matches: 5. The CDR3 extends over 15 amino acids. The CDR3 nucleotides are TGTGCCAGCAGCTTAGTAGCTAGCGGGGGAAACGAGCAGTACTTC. Its translation: CASSLVASGGNEQYF. The whole variable domain, remainder taken from reference TRBV11-2 and TRBJ2-7, is EAGVAQSPRYKIIEKRQSVAFWCNPISGHATLYWYQQILGQGPKLLIQFQNNGVVDDSQLPKDRFSAERLKGVDSTLKIQPAKLEDSAVYLCASSLVASGGNEQYFGPGTRLTVT.

V gene TRBV6-2 or TRBV6-3 combines with J gene TRBJ1-1; D gene ambiguous. Trimming took 7 bases from V and 2 from J, leaving 14 bases between them. The germline V gene has CDR1 MNHEY and CDR2 SVGEGT. The CDR3 totals 14 residues. CDR3 nucleotides: TGTGCCAGCAAGGGTTTCGGCTCCAACACTGAAGCTTTCTTT. Its protein product is CASKGFGSNTEAFF.

This clonotype has only one observation. The conserved phenylalanine or tryptophan is not found at the CDR3 terminus, so this likely reflects a read error. Because the CDR3's place on the DNA is in doubt, the DNA is left out and the CDR3 is given as listed by TCRdb. The chain has TRBV30 and TRBJ2-2. From germline, CDR1 is GTSNPN and CDR2 SVGIG (reference sequence). The CDR3 length equals 11 residues, ends included. The chain's CDR3 is CAWSYTGELCL.

This CDR3 is CASSAQDGTEAFF. CDR3 DNA sequence: TGTGCCAGCAGTGCCCAGGACGGCACTGAAGCTTTCTTT. The chain recombines TRBV2 with TRBJ1-1; D remains ambiguous. The CDR3 totals 13 residues. Germline V gene data show CDR1 as SNHLY and CDR2 as FYNNEI. Trimming removed 4 bases at V and 4 bases at J, with 10 bases between.

This clonotype showed up many times. This chain connects TRBV28 to TRBJ1-6; D is undetermined. The CDR3 length is 12 residues. Germline CDR1 is MDHEN and CDR2 is SYDVKM. V lost 8 bases and J 7 bases, leaving 9 bases between the germline ends. The CDR3 DNA reads as TGTGCCAGCGGGGAAAAGAATTCACCCCTCCACTTT. As protein: CASGEKNSPLHF. The full variable domain, completed using reference TRBV28 and TRBJ1-6, is DVKVTQSSRYLVKRTGEKVFLECVQDMDHENMFWYRQDPGLGLRLIYFSYDVKMKEKGDIPEGYSVSREKKERFSLILESASTNQTSMYLCASGEKNSPLHFGNGTRLTVT.

This clonotype was found many times. The chain has TRBV4-2 and TRBJ2-5; unclear D gene. The germline gives CDR1 LGHNA, CDR2 YNFKEQ. The CDR3 is 15 residues long. With 0 bases removed from V and 0 bases from J, the gap between germline ends came to 8 bases. CDR3 in amino acids: CASSQDWADQETQYF. The CDR3 DNA reads as TGTGCCAGCAGCCAAGATTGGGCGGACCAAGAGACCCAGTACTTC.